This entry features one T cell receptor (beta chain) sequence. Germline CDR1 reads SGHRS; CDR2 reads YFSETQ. The CDR3 runs to 16 residues. TCRdb reprocessed the 5' RACE reads, keeping one entry per CDR3 protein, no DNA. The repertoire table contains about 370,000 distinct CDR3 sequences. The data were taken from a study of T cells expressing NK-cell markers. Study information: Within the sequenced cohort of eight donors, seven exhibited HCMV seropositivity and one was seronegative.

Sequencing used blood T cells: a sorted CD56 or NKG2C T cell subset, CD4+ or CD8+ T cells, or bulk PBMC T cells (not recorded which). The sequence was collected from a woman between 45 and 60 years old in good health. This chain joins TRBV5-1 and TRBJ1-1; TCRdb's D call, TRBD1, is unchecked because there is no DNA. The CDR3 spells CASSLVGSGIGTEAFF.